The clone carrying this T cell receptor beta chain was observed a few times. Germline and junction disagree at one end, which may indicate a read error. The data belong to a study of beta chain features in type 1 diabetes. Purities in excess of 95% were seen in all sorted populations. CDR1 and CDR2 from the germline V gene are SGHDN and FVKESK. The CDR3 length is 11 residues. Investigators reverse transcribed all isolated RNA, so they sequenced expressed TCRB transcripts. Sequencing was performed with immunoSEQ multiplex PCR; in TCRdb, only in-frame clones are kept and a portion is missing. The sample shows 400,000 to 600,000 clones, 25% to 35% of them seen only once.

The chain recombines TRBV14 with TRBJ2-7; unclear D gene. This receptor was identified in a man between 18 and 29 years old in good health. Sequenced sample: naive CD4+ T cells from blood. CDR3 bases: TGTGCCAGCAGCCATTCAAGAGGCCTAAACTTC. This gives the protein CASSHSRGLNF.